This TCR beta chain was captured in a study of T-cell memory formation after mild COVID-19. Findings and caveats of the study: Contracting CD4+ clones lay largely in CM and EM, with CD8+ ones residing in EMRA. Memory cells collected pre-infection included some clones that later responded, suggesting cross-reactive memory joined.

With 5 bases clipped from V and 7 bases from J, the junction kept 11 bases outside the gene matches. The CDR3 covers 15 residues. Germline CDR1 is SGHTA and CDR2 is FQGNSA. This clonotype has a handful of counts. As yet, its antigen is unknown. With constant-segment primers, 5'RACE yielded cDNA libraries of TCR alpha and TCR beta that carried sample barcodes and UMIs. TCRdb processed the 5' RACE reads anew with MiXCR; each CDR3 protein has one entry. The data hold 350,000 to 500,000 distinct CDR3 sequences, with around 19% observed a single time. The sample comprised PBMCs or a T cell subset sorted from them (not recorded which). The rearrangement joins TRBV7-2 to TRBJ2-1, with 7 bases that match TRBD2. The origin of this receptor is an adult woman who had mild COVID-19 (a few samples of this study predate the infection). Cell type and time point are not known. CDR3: CASSPGSWGGNEQFF. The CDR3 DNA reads TGTGCCAGCAGCCCCGGCTCGTGGGGGGGTAATGAGCAGTTCTTC.